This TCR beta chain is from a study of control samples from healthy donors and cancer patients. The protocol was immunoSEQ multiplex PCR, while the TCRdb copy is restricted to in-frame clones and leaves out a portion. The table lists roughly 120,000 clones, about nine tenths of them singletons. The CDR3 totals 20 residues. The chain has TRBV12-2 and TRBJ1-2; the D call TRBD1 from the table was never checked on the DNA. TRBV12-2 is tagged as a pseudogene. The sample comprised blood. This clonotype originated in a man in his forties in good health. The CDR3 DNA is TGTGCAAGTCGCTTAGAAACCGAAGATTATCTACACAGGGAAGACTATGGCTACACCTTC. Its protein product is CASRLETEDYLHREDYGYTF.